This TCR beta chain was captured by sequencing in a study of control samples from healthy donors and cancer patients (dated by TCRdb to 2019 to 2021). Library preparation was by the immunoSEQ multiplex PCR assay. The table comes from immuneACCESS by way of TCRdb, which keeps in-frame sequences with V and J called. Part of the clones is missing from these tables; in studies checked, under half for an unresolved V gene and the rest for unknown reasons. The sample table shows approximately 150,000 clones, and roughly 94% are seen once. 14% of the sample rests with the top ten. Looking up the germline V gene (reference sequence) yields CDR1 MNHEY and CDR2 SMNVEV. Inclusive of the bounding cysteine and phenylalanine, the CDR3 is 18 residues long. Left in the record is the CDR3 DNA by itself, 54 bases read in frame from the first base. V is cut by 0 bases and J by 0 bases, and the space between the germline ends is 12 bases.

A word on this clone: The clone's antigen remains unknown. Base qualities are not provided; no much larger clone lies one nucleotide away.

Sample: PBMCs. The source is a man aged 55 to 70 with colorectal cancer. The V and J genes are TRBV27 and TRBJ2-6, with no confident D gene call. The CDR3 is CASSLSIQRPSGANVLTF. The base sequence is TGTGCCAGCAGTTTATCGATCCAACGCCCCTCTGGGGCCAACGTCCTGACTTTC. With all but the CDR3 taken from the reference TRBV27 and TRBJ2-6 genes, the full variable domain is: EAQVTQNPRYLITVTGKKLTVTCSQNMNHEYMSWYRQDPGLGLRQIYYSMNVEVTDKGDVPEGYKVSRKEKRNFPLILESPSPNQTSLYFCASSLSIQRPSGANVLTFGAGSRLTVL.